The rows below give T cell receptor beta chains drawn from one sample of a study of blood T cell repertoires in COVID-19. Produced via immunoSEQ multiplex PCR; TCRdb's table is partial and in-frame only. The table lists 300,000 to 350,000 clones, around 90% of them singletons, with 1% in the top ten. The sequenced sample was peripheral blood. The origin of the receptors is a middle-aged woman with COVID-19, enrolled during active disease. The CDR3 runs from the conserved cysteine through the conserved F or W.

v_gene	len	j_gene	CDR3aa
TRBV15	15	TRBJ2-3	CATTRGTLKGGTQYF
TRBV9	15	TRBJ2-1	CASSVKAGGYNEQFF
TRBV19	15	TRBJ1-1	CASSMRRTGGTEAFF
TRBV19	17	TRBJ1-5	CASSISTGTGGNQPQHF
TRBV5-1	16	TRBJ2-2	CASSLLGQTNTGELFF
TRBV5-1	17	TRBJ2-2	CASSLAKFTPGTGELFF
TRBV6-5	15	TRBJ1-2	CASSYWTESSYGYTF
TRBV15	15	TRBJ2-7	CATSREVAGPYEQYF
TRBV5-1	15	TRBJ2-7	CASSLGGTDDYEQYF
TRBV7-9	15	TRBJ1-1	CASSLVQGAGTEAFF
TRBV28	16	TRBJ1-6	CASNLMTGDADSPLHF
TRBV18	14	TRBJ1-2	CASSTTGTGYGYTF
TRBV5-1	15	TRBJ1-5	CASSEGQASNQPQHF
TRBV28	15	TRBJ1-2	CASTLPTVGGYGYTF
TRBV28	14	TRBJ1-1	CASSSPVVNTEAFF
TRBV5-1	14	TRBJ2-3	CASSLADSADTQYF
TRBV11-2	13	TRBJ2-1	CASSLVLYNEQFF
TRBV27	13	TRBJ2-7	CASRGHLTYEQYF
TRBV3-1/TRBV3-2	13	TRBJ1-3	CASSRGSGNTIYF
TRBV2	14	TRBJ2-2	CASSVGGAAGELFF
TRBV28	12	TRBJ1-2	CASRPGQYGYTF
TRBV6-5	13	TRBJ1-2	CASTRDRNYGYTF
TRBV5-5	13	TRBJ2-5	CASSLEGVETQYF
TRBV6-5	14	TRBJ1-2	CASSYSDRGLGYTF
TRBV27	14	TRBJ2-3	CASSFGAGPDTQYF
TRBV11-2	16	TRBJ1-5	CASSQRTGEGNQPQHF
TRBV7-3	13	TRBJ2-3	CASSFGGSNTQYF
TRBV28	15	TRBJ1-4	CASSSTPDRNEKLFF